A single sample gave rise to the 25 T cell receptor beta chains below, sequenced in a study of T cell responses to AZD1222 COVID-19 vaccine. TCRdb's table, derived via immunoSEQ multiplex PCR, lists solely in-frame clones and lacks some. This sample yields about 84,000 clones, of which 80% to 90% are seen a single time; roughly an eighth belongs to the top ten. The material sequenced was peripheral blood, taken 28 days after the second AZD1222 dose. These receptors came from an adult who received the AZD1222 COVID-19 vaccine.

The chain joins TRBV4-2 to TRBJ2-7, with TRBD2 as a possible D gene (6 bases). Trimming pared 1 base from V and 1 base from J, leaving 11 bases between. CDR3 length: 15 residues. Germline V gene sequence: CDR1 LGHNA, CDR2 YNFKEQ. The CDR3: CASSQGDSESYEQYF. The CDR3 region has the DNA TGTGCCAGCAGCCAAGGGGACTCAGAATCCTACGAGCAGTACTTC.

The genes are TRBV27 and TRBJ2-1, with TRBD2 matching over 12 bases. This CDR3 contains 15 residues. Unmatched junction bases numbered 5, after V lost 2 bases and J lost 9 bases. Looked up from germline, CDR1 is MNHEY and CDR2 is SMNVEV (reference sequence). The CDR3 nucleotides are TGTGCCAGCAGTTTACTAGCGGGAGGGCCCGGTGAGCAGTTCTTC. It translates to CASSLLAGGPGEQFF.

The chain links TRBV10-3 to TRBJ1-6, with TRBD1 as a possible D gene (5 bases). Germline values: CDR1 ENHRY, CDR2 SYGVKD. The V end was cut by 2 bases, the J end by 10 bases, with 18 bases between. The CDR3 has 16 amino acids. DNA of the CDR3: TGTGCCATCAGTGAGCCCCAGGCGGGGCTTAACTCACCCCTCCACTTT. Protein sequence: CAISEPQAGLNSPLHF.

The chain carries TRBV6-1 and TRBJ2-3, with a tentative D call TRBD2 (6 bases). This CDR3 comprises 16 residues. Germline V gene lookup returns CDR1 MNHNS and CDR2 SASEGT. V gave up 2 bases and J gave up 0 bases, with 12 bases separating them. DNA of the CDR3: TGTGCCAGCAGTGAATTCGGCGGGGCCAGCACAGATACGCAGTATTTT. Translated, it gives CASSEFGGASTDTQYF.

This rearrangement joins TRBV5-6 to TRBJ2-3; 11 bases map to TRBD1. From germline, CDR1 is SGHDT and CDR2 YYEEEE. This CDR3 spans 16 amino acids. The V and J ends lost 4 bases and 4 bases, in that order; junction bases with no gene match: 8. CDR3 amino acids: CASSQLGQGASDTQYF. The CDR3 DNA sequence: TGTGCCAGCAGCCAACTCGGACAGGGGGCATCAGATACGCAGTATTTT.

The chain links TRBV6-5 to TRBJ2-3, with D unresolved. Trimming pared 8 bases from V and 1 base from J, leaving 4 bases between. CDR1 and CDR2 from the germline V gene are MNHEY and SVGAGI. The CDR3 sequence is 11 residues long. This CDR3 is CASGRTDTQYF. CDR3 coding DNA: TGTGCCAGCGGGCGCACAGATACGCAGTATTTT.

The rearrangement joins TRBV6-5 to TRBJ1-1; 8 positions match TRBD1. The CDR3 contains 15 residues. The V and J ends lost 6 bases and 5 bases, in that order; junction bases with no gene match: 11. In germline, CDR1 is MNHEY, CDR2 SVGAGI. CDR3 coding DNA: TGTGCCAGCAGCCCCCGACAGGGGTTAGGAACTGAAGCTTTCTTT. Protein product: CASSPRQGLGTEAFF.

The V call is TRBV5-4, the J call TRBJ1-1; D remains unclear. The germline V gene has CDR1 SGHNT and CDR2 YYREEE (reference sequence). This CDR3 region has 12 residues. V lost 2 bases, J lost 5 bases, and 7 bases lay in between. CDR3 coding DNA: TGTGCCAGCAGCTTCCCAGAGACTGAAGCTTTCTTT. Translated: CASSFPETEAFF. The full variable domain, with the rest looked up from reference TRBV5-4 and TRBJ1-1, is ETGVTQSPTHLIKTRGQQVTLRCSSQSGHNTVSWYQQALGQGPQFIFQYYREEENGRGNFPPRFSGLQFPNYSSELNVNALELDDSALYLCASSFPETEAFFGQGTRLTVV.

The chain links TRBV19 to TRBJ2-1; 11 nucleotides match TRBD2. The CDR3 totals 16 residues. V gave up 2 bases and J gave up 6 bases; unmatched junction bases: 6. Germline lookup yields CDR1 LNHDA and CDR2 SQIVND (reference sequence). The chain's CDR3 is CASSIKLAGVTNEQFF. DNA for the CDR3: TGTGCCAGTAGTATAAAACTAGCGGGGGTTACCAATGAGCAGTTCTTC. Full variable domain (missing parts from reference TRBV19 and TRBJ2-1): DGGITQSPKYLFRKEGQNVTLSCEQNLNHDAMYWYRQDPGQGLRLIYYSQIVNDFQKGDIAEGYSVSREKKESFPLTVTSAQKNPTAFYLCASSIKLAGVTNEQFFGPGTRLTVL.

The rearrangement uses TRBV24-1 and TRBJ2-1, with D possibly TRBD2 on 6 matching bases. The germline CDR1 and CDR2 sequences are KGHDR and SFDVKD. Trimming pared 9 bases from V and 8 bases from J, leaving 19 bases between. The CDR3 contains 14 residues. For the CDR3, the DNA is TGTGCCACCTCTCTTCCGGGAGCCAGCGATGAGCAGTTCTTC. The encoded protein is CATSLPGASDEQFF.

The chain uses TRBV7-2 and TRBJ1-1; 7 bases are a match to TRBD1. Germline CDR1 and CDR2: SGHTA and FQGNSA. The CDR3 is 13 amino acids. V was clipped by 4 bases and J by 8 bases; unmatched bases: 7. The CDR3 loop is CASSSRDRAEAFF. CDR3 nucleotide sequence: TGTGCCAGCAGCTCCCGCGACAGGGCGGAAGCTTTCTTT.

The chain has TRBV4-3 and TRBJ1-2, with a tentative D call TRBD1 (6 bases). The V gene's germline CDR1 is LGHNA and CDR2 YSLEER. The CDR3 contains 14 residues. V lost 0 bases and J 4 bases, leaving 9 bases between the germline ends. The CDR3 sequence: CASSQDRGSYGYTF. For the CDR3, the DNA is TGCGCCAGCAGCCAAGATAGGGGGAGCTATGGCTACACCTTC.

V is TRBV7-2 and J is TRBJ2-1; unclear D gene. The germline V gene encodes CDR1 SGHTA and CDR2 FQGNSA. CDR3 length: 15 residues. The V and J ends lost 7 bases and 5 bases respectively, with 18 bases between them. CDR3 residues: CASTKSSRADNEQFF. Written as DNA, the CDR3 is TGTGCCAGCACCAAGAGTTCTAGGGCCGACAATGAGCAGTTCTTC.

J is TRBJ1-5 and V is TRBV6-2 or TRBV6-3; D perhaps matches TRBD1 (5 bases). Germline values: CDR1 MNHEY, CDR2 SVGEGT. Trimming removed 4 bases from V and 2 bases from J, with 21 bases in between. The CDR3 covers 18 residues. The CDR3 region has the DNA TGTGCCAGCAGTTCACCGACCCCTAGGGTAGGGGGCAATCAGCCCCAGCATTTT. Translated: CASSSPTPRVGGNQPQHF.

J is TRBJ1-1 and V is TRBV11-2; TRBD1 might be the D (5 bases). V dropped 1 base and J dropped 1 base, with 10 bases sitting between them. This CDR3 comprises 15 residues. Germline CDR1 reads SGHAT; CDR2 reads FQNNGV. CDR3 sequence reads: CASSLVGPGNTEAFF. CDR3 sequence (DNA): TGTGCCAGCAGCTTAGTGGGACCTGGGAACACTGAAGCTTTCTTT. The full variable domain, its missing parts supplied by reference TRBV11-2 and TRBJ1-1, is EAGVAQSPRYKIIEKRQSVAFWCNPISGHATLYWYQQILGQGPKLLIQFQNNGVVDDSQLPKDRFSAERLKGVDSTLKIQPAKLEDSAVYLCASSLVGPGNTEAFFGQGTRLTVV.

This chain links TRBV2 with TRBJ2-7, with 7 bases matching TRBD1. V gave up 4 bases and J gave up 5 bases; unmatched junction bases: 5. The CDR3 is 13 amino acids. The V gene's germline CDR1 is SNHLY and CDR2 FYNNEI. The CDR3 is CASSGQGYHEQYF. In DNA, the CDR3 is TGTGCCAGCAGTGGACAGGGCTACCACGAGCAGTACTTC.

This chain uses TRBV4-2 with TRBJ2-6; a possible D gene is TRBD1 (6 bases). Germline assignment: CDR1 LGHNA and CDR2 YNFKEQ. Trimming removed 0 bases from V and 12 bases from J, with 21 bases in between. The CDR3 has 17 amino acids. The CDR3 nucleotides read TGTGCCAGCAGCCAAGAATTCCGGACAGCGTCGTTAGTCGTCCTGACTTTC. This codes for CASSQEFRTASLVVLTF.

V usage is TRBV4-1 and J usage is TRBJ1-4; TRBD1 is a possible D gene (5 bases). The germline V gene encodes CDR1 MGHRA and CDR2 YSYEKL. The V end lost 4 bases, the J end lost 7 bases, and 16 bases lay between the germline ends. CDR3 length equals 15 residues. The CDR3 protein is CASSLYRDGGEKLFF. The CDR3 region has the DNA TGCGCCAGCAGCCTATACCGGGACGGGGGTGAAAAACTGTTTTTT.

The chain has TRBV3-1 (or the pseudogene TRBV3-2) and TRBJ2-1; D is unclear. The V gene's germline CDR1 is LGHDT and CDR2 YNNKEL (reference sequence). This CDR3 region has 14 residues. Trimming took 0 bases from V and 7 from J, leaving 10 bases between them. CDR3: CASSQERAENEQFF. The CDR3 bases are TGTGCCAGCAGCCAAGAACGGGCCGAGAATGAGCAGTTCTTC.

V and J are TRBV12-5 and TRBJ1-1; D unclear. There are 14 residues in the CDR3. V lost 3 bases to trimming and J lost 4 bases, with 12 bases between them. CDR1 is LGHNT and CDR2 is FRNRAP in the germline V gene. The CDR3 DNA is TGTGCTAGTGGTTTTTTGGGAATTCGCACTGAAGCTTTCTTT. Its protein is CASGFLGIRTEAFF.

This chain uses TRBV10-3 with TRBJ2-3, with D perhaps matching TRBD2 (6 bases). With 6 bases removed from V and 6 bases from J, the gap between germline ends came to 13 bases. The CDR3 totals 13 residues. Germline V gene sequence: CDR1 ENHRY, CDR2 SYGVKD. The CDR3 nucleotides are TGTGCCATCAGCGCCACTAGCATGGATACGCAGTATTTT. This encodes CAISATSMDTQYF.

The CDR3 sequence is CASSQDFGGSGELFF. The CDR3 bases are TGCGCCAGCAGCCAAGACTTCGGGGGATCCGGGGAGCTGTTTTTT. The V gene is TRBV4-3, the J gene TRBJ2-2; D may be TRBD2 (6 bases). V shed 0 bases and J shed 6 bases, with 11 bases lying between them. The CDR3 is made up of 15 amino acids. Germline CDR1 and CDR2: LGHNA and YSLEER.

The chain joins TRBV2 to TRBJ2-2, with 9 bases matching TRBD2. V gave up 3 bases and J gave up 4 bases; unmatched junction bases: 6. Germline V gives CDR1 SNHLY, CDR2 FYNNEI. The CDR3 spans 16 residues. In DNA form, the CDR3 reads TGTGCCAGCAGTGACCGCTCTAGCGGGACCACCGGGGAGCTGTTTTTT. Amino acids: CASSDRSSGTTGELFF.

The chain uses TRBV28 and TRBJ1-2; D is undetermined. Germline lookup yields CDR1 MDHEN and CDR2 SYDVKM. V dropped 3 bases and J dropped 7 bases, with 9 bases sitting between them. The CDR3 loop spans 12 amino acids. The CDR3 protein is CASSFLGRGYTF. Here the CDR3 DNA reads TGTGCCAGCAGTTTTCTGGGTCGTGGCTACACCTTC.

The CDR3 reads CASASWDRGSGYTF. CDR3 bases: TGTGCCAGCGCGAGTTGGGACAGGGGAAGTGGCTACACCTTC. The chain uses TRBV19 and TRBJ1-2; 10 bases match TRBD1. The CDR3 has 14 amino acids. The junction had 11 bases not matched to a gene; V was cut back by 9 bases and J by 7 bases. Germline-derived CDR1 and CDR2 are LNHDA and SQIVND (reference sequence).